The sequence of this T cell receptor beta chain was determined in a study of blood T cell repertoires in COVID-19. Study details: The origin of the acute and convalescent COVID-19 samples was the United States, Italy and Spain.

CDR1 and CDR2 from the germline V gene are MNHEY and SMNVEV (reference sequence). V was trimmed by 8 bases and J by 2 bases, leaving 3 bases between them. This CDR3 contains 11 residues. As originally analysed: Estimation of nucleated cell counts relied on the amplification of reference gene primers. TCRdb keeps only in-frame clones here, not all; method: immunoSEQ multiplex PCR. From that table come the V and J calls and clone size; the DNA was used to work out D and trimming. Of a few hundred thousand clones listed, about 90% are singletons. The sequenced sample consisted of peripheral blood. The sequence was collected from a man between 18 and 29 years old with COVID-19, enrolled during active disease. The chain uses TRBV27 and TRBJ1-4; D is uncertain. For the CDR3, the DNA is TGTGCCAGCCGGACTAATGAAAAACTGTTTTTT. This gives the protein CASRTNEKLFF.